Sequencing of this TCR beta chain was carried out in a study of Tregs in tolerant kidney transplant recipients (dated by TCRdb to about 2019). In the study overall: Related donors were used in the transplants with nonmyeloablative bone marrow transplantation, and mixed chimerism was transient in the human trials. The study applied TCRbeta sequencing to find donor-specific regulatory T cells before combined kidney and bone marrow transplantation and then followed those same cells after transplant.

Broader findings and caveats from the paper: The study was limited by small patient numbers, and the findings need validation in larger populations and under other immunosuppression protocols. The most biologically relevant and donor-specific TCRbeta repertoire appeared to be identified by expanding Tregs with activated donor B cells. Although technical replication error seemed to be minimal, the question of biological reproducibility was not addressed directly. In tolerant patients, the expansion of donor-specific Tregs was greater than global Treg expansion, suggesting that the expansion was antigen-driven rather than nonspecific. Because the PCR primers were changed over time for some patients, nucleotide-level comparison could not be performed across the samples from those patients.

This sample's time point label indicates: blood sample drawn before combined kidney and bone marrow transplant. Unstimulated Tregs (CD4+CD25+CD127-), CD4+ non-Tregs (CD4+CD25-), CD4 and CD8 cells were FACS-sorted from thawed PBMCs. Several combined kidney and bone marrow transplant recipients from the ITN036ST trial were included as patients, and samples were available only from these trial subjects. Healthy control blood was separated into PBMCs by Ficoll density gradient and cryopreserved, and patient PBMCs were collected both before and after transplant. CDR1 and CDR2 were assigned from the germline V gene as SGHRS and YFSETQ. V is trimmed back by 0 bases and J by 5 bases, and the junction contains 4 bases that no gene match accounts for. The CDR3, cysteine through phenylalanine, is 15 amino acids long. Of the CDR3's DNA, 36 bases were read; they are in frame from base 1. Genomic DNA was extracted from sorted cells with the QIAGEN DNeasy Blood and Tissue Kit for TCRbeta CDR3 sequencing. High-throughput TCRbeta CDR3 sequencing was carried out commercially through immunoSEQ, with PCR amplification with bias correction and internal controls included. Turning to the authors' computational methods: Unique productive TCRbeta sequences were defined by CDR3 nucleotide sequence where primers matched, and otherwise by CDR3 amino acid sequence together with Vbeta and Jbeta genes. Sorting error was corrected by removing sequences shared between sorted populations at a frequency ratio of 2:1 or less, and the remaining shared sequences were assigned to the higher population. Sequences were defined as donor-reactive when expanded at least 5-fold in CFSE-low cells versus unstimulated cells and present at a frequency of at least 0.01% in CFSE-low cells. Repertoire divergence was quantified by Jensen-Shannon divergence using the top 100 TCRbeta sequences ranked by frequency. For samples with multiple sequencing runs, sorting error was corrected separately for each run before the runs were pooled. Drawn from immuneACCESS, this table holds only the in-frame rearrangements with V and J called that TCRdb kept. Clones are partly lost; checked studies trace under half to an unresolved V gene and leave the rest unexplained. V, J and clone size reflect that table, while D and trimming were determined from the DNA. This sample's table contains fewer than 55,000 clones. Of the sample, about 0.83% falls within the top ten clones.

For this clone: No antigen is known for it. The read gets to within 3 residues of the CDR3 end, and the germline J gene fills in the rest.

This TCR came from a human donor who received a combined kidney and bone marrow transplant. Sequenced here: CD4+ T cells from blood, sampled before the transplant. Here the chain combines TRBV5-1 and TRBJ1-4, with 7 bases matching TRBD1. The CDR3: CASSLVWDSNEKLFF. CDR3 bases read: TGCGCCAGCAGCTTGGTTTGGGACAGCAATGAAAAA.